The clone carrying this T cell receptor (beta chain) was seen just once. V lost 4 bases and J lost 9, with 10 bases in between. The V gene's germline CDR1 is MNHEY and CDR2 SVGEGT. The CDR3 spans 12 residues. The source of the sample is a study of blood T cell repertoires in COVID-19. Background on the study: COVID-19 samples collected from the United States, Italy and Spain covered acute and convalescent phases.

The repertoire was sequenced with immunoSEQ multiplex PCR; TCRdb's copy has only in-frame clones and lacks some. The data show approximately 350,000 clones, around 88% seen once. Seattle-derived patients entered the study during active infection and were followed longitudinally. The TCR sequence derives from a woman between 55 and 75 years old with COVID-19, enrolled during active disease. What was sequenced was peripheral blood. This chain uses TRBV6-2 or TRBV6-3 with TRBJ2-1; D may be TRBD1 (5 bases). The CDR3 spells CASSWGPAEQFF. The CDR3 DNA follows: TGTGCCAGCAGTTGGGGCCCTGCTGAGCAGTTCTTC.